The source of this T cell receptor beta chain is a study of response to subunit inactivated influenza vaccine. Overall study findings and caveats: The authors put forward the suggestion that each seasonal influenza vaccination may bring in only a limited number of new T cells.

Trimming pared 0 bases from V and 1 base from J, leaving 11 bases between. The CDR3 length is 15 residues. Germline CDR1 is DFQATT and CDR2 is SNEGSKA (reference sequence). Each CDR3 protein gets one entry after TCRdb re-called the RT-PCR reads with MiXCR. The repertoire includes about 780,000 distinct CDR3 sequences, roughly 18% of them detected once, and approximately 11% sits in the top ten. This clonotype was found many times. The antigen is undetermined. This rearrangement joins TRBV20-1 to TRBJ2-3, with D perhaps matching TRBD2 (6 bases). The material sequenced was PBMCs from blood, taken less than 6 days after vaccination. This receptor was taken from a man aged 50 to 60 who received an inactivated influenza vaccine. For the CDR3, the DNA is TGCAGTGCTAGAGAATCGGGAGTGCGCACAGATACGCAGTATTTT. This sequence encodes CSARESGVRTDTQYF.